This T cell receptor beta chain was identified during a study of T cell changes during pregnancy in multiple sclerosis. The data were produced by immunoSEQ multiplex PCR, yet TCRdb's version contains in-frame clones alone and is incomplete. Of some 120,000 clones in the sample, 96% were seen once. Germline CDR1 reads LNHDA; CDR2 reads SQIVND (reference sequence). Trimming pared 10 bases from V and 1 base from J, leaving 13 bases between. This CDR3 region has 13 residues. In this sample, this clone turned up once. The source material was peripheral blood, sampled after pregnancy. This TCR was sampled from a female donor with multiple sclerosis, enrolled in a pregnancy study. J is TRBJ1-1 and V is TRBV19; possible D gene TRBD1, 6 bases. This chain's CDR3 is CATAGASNTEAFF. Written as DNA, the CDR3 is TGTGCCACCGCAGGGGCTTCGAACACTGAAGCTTTCTTT.